This record looks at one TCR beta chain sequence and its context. This record belongs to a study of T-cell memory formation after mild COVID-19. Trimming took 3 bases from V and 1 from J, leaving 12 bases between them. CDR3 length: 15 amino acids. CDR1 is KGHSH and CDR2 is LQKENI in the germline V gene. TCRdb itself ran the 5' RACE reads through MiXCR, one entry per CDR3 protein. The table shows some 190,000 distinct CDR3 sequences, with around 20% occurring only once. The chain links TRBV18 to TRBJ1-1; no reliable D call. The sequence was collected from an adult woman who had mild COVID-19 (a few samples of this study predate the infection). Cell type and time point are not known. Sequenced material: PBMCs or a T cell subset sorted from them (not recorded which). The CDR3 DNA is TGTGCCAGCTCACCCGAGACCCTCTGGAACACTGAAGCTTTCTTT. Its protein product is CASSPETLWNTEAFF.